The clone carrying this T cell receptor (beta chain) was detected only a few times. Its antigen is as yet unknown. This sample was included in a study of beta chain features in type 1 diabetes. The isolated RNA, all of it, was reverse transcribed, so expressed TCRB transcripts were what got sequenced. Clones were read by immunoSEQ multiplex PCR, and TCRdb kept only the in-frame ones, dropping some. The table has more than 85,000 clones, about two fifths seen once. Germline V gene lookup returns CDR1 MNHEY and CDR2 SVGAGI. The junction had 4 bases not matched to a gene; V was cut back by 3 bases and J by 6 bases. The CDR3 has 15 amino acids. Sort purity for all populations was recorded as exceeding 98%. Study-level points and caveats: At VDJ recombination sites, type 1 diabetes patients had fewer insertions and more deleted nucleotides.

This chain connects TRBV6-5 to TRBJ1-4; 10 positions match TRBD1. This TCR was recovered from a woman aged 18-30 years in good health. Sequencing was carried out using stem cell memory CD4+ T cells from blood. CDR3 protein: CASSYTTGGYEKLFF. Here the CDR3 DNA reads TGTGCCAGCAGTTATACGACAGGGGGCTATGAAAAACTGTTTTTT.